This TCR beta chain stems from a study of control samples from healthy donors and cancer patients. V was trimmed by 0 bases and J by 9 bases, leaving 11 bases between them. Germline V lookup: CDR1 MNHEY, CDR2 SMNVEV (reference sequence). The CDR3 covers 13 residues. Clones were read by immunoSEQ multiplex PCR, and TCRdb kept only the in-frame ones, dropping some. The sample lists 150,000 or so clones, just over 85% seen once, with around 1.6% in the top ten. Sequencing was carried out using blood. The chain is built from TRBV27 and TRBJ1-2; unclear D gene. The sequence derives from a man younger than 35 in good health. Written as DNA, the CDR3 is TGTGCCAGCAGTTTATCGCCACGGAATAGCTACACCTTC. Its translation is CASSLSPRNSYTF.